Below are 24 T cell receptor beta chains sequenced from a single sample in a study of glioma-infiltrating T cells after dendritic cell vaccination. Data came from immunoSEQ multiplex PCR; TCRdb stores just in-frame clones and leaves some out. The data show 20,000 to 25,000 clones, approximately 85% seen once. Sequencing used blood, obtained before dendritic cell vaccination. The receptors were gathered from a human donor with glioblastoma.

The table lists this clone with a few counts. This chain joins TRBV4-3 and TRBJ1-2, with TRBD1 identical over 12 bases. Trimming removed 1 base from V and 4 bases from J; junction bases left unmatched: 7. The CDR3 is 17 residues long. Per the germline V gene, CDR1 is LGHNA and CDR2 is YSLEER. CDR3 loop: CASSQAGQGASGYGYTF. CDR3 nucleotides: TGCGCCAGCAGCCAAGCGGGACAGGGGGCGTCTGGCTATGGCTACACCTTC.

This chain uses TRBV28 with TRBJ2-3, with TRBD2 as a possible D gene (5 bases). Germline V CDR1 and CDR2: MDHEN, SYDVKM. The CDR3 has 15 amino acids. V gave up 6 bases and J gave up 5 bases, with 18 bases separating them. The CDR3 region is CASSSLGEWEDTQYF. The CDR3 DNA reads as TGTGCCAGCAGCTCCCTTGGGGAGTGGGAAGATACGCAGTATTTT.

The J gene is TRBJ2-5, the V gene TRBV18; tentatively, D is TRBD2 (5 bases). CDR1 and CDR2 from the germline V gene are KGHSH and LQKENI. With 5 bases removed from V and 5 bases from J, the gap between germline ends came to 24 bases. CDR3 length: 17 amino acids. CDR3 sequence: CASSLIGRSPTGETQYF. CDR3 bases: TGTGCCAGCTCATTAATTGGAAGGTCCCCCACGGGGGAGACCCAGTACTTC.

CDR3 sequence reads: CASGLGGTGNTEAFF. The CDR3 coding sequence is TGTGCTAGTGGTTTGGGAGGGACAGGGAACACTGAAGCTTTCTTT. The chain uses TRBV12-5 and TRBJ1-1, with 8 bases identical to TRBD1. Unmatched junction bases numbered 2, after V lost 1 base and J lost 1 base. This CDR3 comprises 15 residues. Germline CDR1 LGHNT, CDR2 FRNRAP.

The chain uses TRBV6-5 and TRBJ1-3, with D perhaps matching TRBD1 (6 bases). In germline, CDR1 is MNHEY, CDR2 SVGAGI. The CDR3 contains 15 residues. Trimming pared 6 bases from V and 1 base from J, leaving 13 bases between. This CDR3 reads CASSLTGNSGNTIYF. The CDR3, as DNA: TGTGCCAGCAGCCTTACAGGGAATTCTGGAAACACCATATATTTT.

This clone has only a few counts. The genes are TRBV2 and TRBJ2-7; D perhaps matches TRBD1 (6 bases). The CDR3 runs to 13 residues. Germline CDR1 and CDR2: SNHLY and FYNNEI. The V end lost 1 base, the J end lost 7 bases, and 11 bases lay between the germline ends. The CDR3 DNA follows: TGTGCCAGCAGTGAAGTAGGACAGTTAGAGCAGTACTTC. It encodes CASSEVGQLEQYF. The full variable domain, completed using reference TRBV2 and TRBJ2-7, is EPEVTQTPSHQVTQMGQEVILRCVPISNHLYFYWYRQILGQKVEFLVSFYNNEISEKSEIFDDQFSVERPDGSNFTLKIRSTKLEDSAMYFCASSEVGQLEQYFGPGTRLTVT.

The gene calls are TRBV2 and TRBJ2-1; D remains ambiguous. The germline CDR1 and CDR2 sequences are SNHLY and FYNNEI. Trimming shortened V by 6 bases and J by 7 bases, and 13 bases separated the two germline ends. The CDR3 is 13 residues long. The CDR3 region has the DNA TGTGCCAGCAGCGCTAATGACTTTAATGAGCAGTTCTTC. Amino acid sequence: CASSANDFNEQFF.

This chain uses TRBV5-1 with TRBJ2-4, with D possibly matching TRBD1 (6 bases). This CDR3 spans 16 amino acids. In germline, CDR1 is SGHRS, CDR2 YFSETQ. Trimming took 1 base from V and 0 from J, leaving 11 bases between them. The CDR3 nucleotides read TGCGCCAGCAGCTTGCAGGGACAAATAGCCAAAAACATTCAGTACTTC. This encodes CASSLQGQIAKNIQYF.

A few counts support this clone. Germline and junction disagree at one end, which may indicate a read error. The rearrangement joins TRBV6-5 to TRBJ2-7; D might be TRBD2 (6 bases). The CDR3 is made up of 14 amino acids. The germline V gene encodes CDR1 MNHEY and CDR2 SVGAGI. The CDR3 loop reads CAISDQGRGYEQYF. The CDR3 region has the DNA TGTGCCATCAGTGACCAGGGTCGGGGGTACGAGCAGTACTTC.

The chain joins TRBV15 to TRBJ2-5, with 10 positions matching TRBD1. The CDR3 totals 14 residues. Germline trimming cut 4 bases from V and 3 bases from J; bases unmatched to any gene: 2. CDR1 LNHNV and CDR2 YYDKDF come from the germline V gene (reference sequence). CDR3: CATSTGTGEETQYF. CDR3 nucleotide sequence: TGTGCCACCAGCACCGGGACAGGGGAAGAGACCCAGTACTTC.

Here the CDR3 DNA reads TGTGCCAGCAGTCCGGACAGGGGGTTTAGAGGTGAAAAACTGTTTTTT. Protein: CASSPDRGFRGEKLFF. This chain uses TRBV4-2 with TRBJ1-4; 10 bases are a match to TRBD1. Per germline, CDR1 LGHNA and CDR2 YNFKEQ. V lost 6 bases, J lost 7 bases, and 11 bases stayed unmatched. The CDR3 spans 16 residues.

The genes are TRBV5-5 and TRBJ2-3; 9 nucleotides agree with TRBD1. CDR1 is SGHKS and CDR2 is YYEKEE in the germline V gene (reference sequence). The J segment lost 6 bases and the V segment lost 4 bases, leaving 12 bases of the junction unmatched. The CDR3 is 16 amino acids. The CDR3 DNA reads TGTGCCAGCAGCCTCGGGCACAGGGGGCGGCTGGATACGCAGTATTTT. The encoded protein is CASSLGHRGRLDTQYF.

This clone was seen only a few times. V is TRBV29-1 and J is TRBJ1-1; 8 bases fit TRBD1. Germline CDR1 reads SQVTM; CDR2 reads ANQGSEA. After removal of 7 bases from V and 1 base from J, the junction contained 2 bases not matched to a gene. This CDR3 spans 12 amino acids. The CDR3 nucleotides are TGCAGCGGAGACAGGGGGAACACTGAAGCTTTCTTT. Translation gives CSGDRGNTEAFF.

J is TRBJ2-7 and V is TRBV28; TRBD2 matches 11 bases. Germline values: CDR1 MDHEN, CDR2 SYDVKM. The CDR3 runs 17 residues. Trimming took 4 bases from V and 4 from J; bases not matched to a gene: 12. The CDR3 here is CASSYTGTSGGVYEQYF. CDR3 sequence (DNA): TGTGCCAGCAGTTATACTGGGACTAGCGGAGGTGTATACGAGCAGTACTTC.

The chain employs TRBV4-1 and TRBJ2-2, with TRBD1 as a possible D gene (5 bases). Trimming stripped 3 bases from V and 3 bases from J, with 8 bases between. Germline values: CDR1 MGHRA, CDR2 YSYEKL. The CDR3 is 14 amino acids. The CDR3 loop is CASSHRDYTGELFF. For the CDR3, the DNA is TGCGCCAGCAGCCACAGGGATTACACCGGGGAGCTGTTTTTT.

This clone was counted a few times. The chain uses TRBV9 and TRBJ2-2; possibly TRBD2 for D (6 bases). Trimming left V 6 bases short and J 4 bases short, with 13 bases between. Per germline, CDR1 SGDLS and CDR2 YYNGEE. The CDR3 has 14 amino acids. CDR3 bases: TGTGCCAGCATGGAGGGTTCGGGCACCGGGGAGCTGTTTTTT. Encoded protein: CASMEGSGTGELFF.

DNA of the CDR3: TGTGCCAGTAGTATGGGGGCTGGAGATACGCAGTATTTT. This sequence encodes CASSMGAGDTQYF. This sequence joins TRBV19 and TRBJ2-3, with D possibly matching TRBD1 (6 bases). Germline CDR1 reads LNHDA; CDR2 reads SQIVND (reference sequence). CDR3 length equals 13 residues. V lost 3 bases, J lost 5 bases, and 9 bases lay in between.

The chain combines TRBV6-5 with TRBJ2-7, with D possibly TRBD1 on 6 matching bases. V was trimmed by 7 bases and J by 2 bases, leaving 12 bases between them. CDR3 length: 13 residues. The germline V gene encodes CDR1 MNHEY and CDR2 SVGAGI. The CDR3 DNA reads as TGTGCCAGCAAAACAGGGCTTCCCTACGAGCAGTACTTC. Translated, it gives CASKTGLPYEQYF.

The chain employs TRBV14 and TRBJ2-7; weak D call: TRBD2 (7 bases). There are 15 residues in the CDR3. Germline values: CDR1 SGHDN, CDR2 FVKESK. V dropped 1 base and J dropped 5 bases, with 15 bases sitting between them. This chain's CDR3 is CASSQVRGRTHEQYF. The CDR3 nucleotides are TGTGCCAGCAGCCAAGTGCGGGGGCGGACCCACGAGCAGTACTTC.

By share, this clone ranks as medium-sized. V gene TRBV4-3 combines with J gene TRBJ1-1, with TRBD1 as a possible D gene (5 bases). V lost 5 bases to trimming and J lost 4 bases, with 11 bases between them. CDR1 and CDR2 from the germline V gene are LGHNA and YSLEER. The CDR3 spans 13 residues. CDR3 region: CASSSGGSTEAFF. The DNA for the CDR3 is TGCGCCAGCAGCTCCGGGGGTTCCACTGAAGCTTTCTTT.

The chain carries TRBV6-1 and TRBJ2-7; possibly TRBD2 for D (5 bases). The CDR3 spans 12 residues. V lost 5 bases to trimming and J lost 5 bases, with 10 bases between them. Germline V gene data show CDR1 as MNHNS and CDR2 as SASEGT. CDR3 nucleotide sequence: TGTGCCAGCAGTAACCGGGGTGACGAGCAGTACTTC. Encoded protein: CASSNRGDEQYF.

J is TRBJ1-1 and V is TRBV6-6; 7 bases agree with TRBD1. V shed 2 bases, J shed 1 base, and the junction held 7 bases outside the gene matches. The CDR3 length is 16 residues. Germline V gene lookup returns CDR1 MNHNY and CDR2 SVGAGI (reference sequence). DNA for the CDR3: TGTGCCAGCAGTTACGATCCGAGGGGGCCGAACACTGAAGCTTTCTTT. Translated, it gives CASSYDPRGPNTEAFF.

The CDR3, as DNA: TGTGCCAGCAGTGAAGAGGCGTACAATGAGCAGTTCTTC. It is translated as CASSEEAYNEQFF. The rearrangement uses TRBV6-4 and TRBJ2-1; no firm D call. Germline CDR1 and CDR2: MRHNA and SNTAGT. The CDR3 is 13 amino acids. V was trimmed by 3 bases and J by 4 bases, leaving 7 bases between them.

The chain uses TRBV5-4 and TRBJ1-3; 8 bases align to TRBD1. V was pared by 4 bases and J by 4 bases, with 4 bases of the junction left unmatched. CDR3 length equals 14 residues. Germline values: CDR1 SGHNT, CDR2 YYREEE (reference sequence). This chain's CDR3 is CASSNRDRGNTIYF. In DNA form, the CDR3 reads TGTGCCAGCAGCAACCGGGACAGGGGAAACACCATATATTTT.